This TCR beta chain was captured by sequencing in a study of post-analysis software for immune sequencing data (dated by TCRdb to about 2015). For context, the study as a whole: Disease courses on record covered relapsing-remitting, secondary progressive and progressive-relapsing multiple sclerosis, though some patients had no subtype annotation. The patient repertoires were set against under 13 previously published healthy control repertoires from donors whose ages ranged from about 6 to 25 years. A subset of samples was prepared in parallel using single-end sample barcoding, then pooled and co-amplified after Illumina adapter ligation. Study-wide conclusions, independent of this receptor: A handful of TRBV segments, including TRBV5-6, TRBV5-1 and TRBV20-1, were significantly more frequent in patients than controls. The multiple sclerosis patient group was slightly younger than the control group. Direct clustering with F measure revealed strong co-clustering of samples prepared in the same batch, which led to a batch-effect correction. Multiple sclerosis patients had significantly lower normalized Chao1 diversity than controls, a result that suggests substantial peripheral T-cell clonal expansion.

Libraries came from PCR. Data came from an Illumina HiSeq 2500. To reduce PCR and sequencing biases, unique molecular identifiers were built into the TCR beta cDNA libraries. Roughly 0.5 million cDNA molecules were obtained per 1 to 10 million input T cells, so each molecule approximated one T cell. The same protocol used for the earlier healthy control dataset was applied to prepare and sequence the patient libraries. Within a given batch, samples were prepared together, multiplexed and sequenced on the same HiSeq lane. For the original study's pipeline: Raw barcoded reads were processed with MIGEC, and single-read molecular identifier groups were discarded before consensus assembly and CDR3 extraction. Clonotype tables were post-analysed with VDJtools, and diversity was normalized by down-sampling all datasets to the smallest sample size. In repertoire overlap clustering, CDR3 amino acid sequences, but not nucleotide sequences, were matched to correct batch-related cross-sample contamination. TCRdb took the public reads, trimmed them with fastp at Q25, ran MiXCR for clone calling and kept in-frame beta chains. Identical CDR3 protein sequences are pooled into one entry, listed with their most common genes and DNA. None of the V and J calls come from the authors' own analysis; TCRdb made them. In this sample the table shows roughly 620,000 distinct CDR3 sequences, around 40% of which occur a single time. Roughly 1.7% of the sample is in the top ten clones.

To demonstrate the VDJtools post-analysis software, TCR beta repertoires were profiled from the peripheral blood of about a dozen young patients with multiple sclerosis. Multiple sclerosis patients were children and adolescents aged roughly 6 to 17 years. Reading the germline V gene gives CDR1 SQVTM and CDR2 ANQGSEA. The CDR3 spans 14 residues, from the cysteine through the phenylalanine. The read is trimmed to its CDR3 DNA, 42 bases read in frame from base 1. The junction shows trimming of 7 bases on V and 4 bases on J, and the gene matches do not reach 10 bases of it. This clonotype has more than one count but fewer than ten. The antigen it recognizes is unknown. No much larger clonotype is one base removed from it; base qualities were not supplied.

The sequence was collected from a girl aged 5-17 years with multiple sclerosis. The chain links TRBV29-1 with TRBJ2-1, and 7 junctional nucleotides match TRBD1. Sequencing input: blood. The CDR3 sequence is CSGWDSQFYNEQFF. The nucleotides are TGCAGCGGCTGGGACAGCCAATTTTACAATGAGCAGTTCTTC.